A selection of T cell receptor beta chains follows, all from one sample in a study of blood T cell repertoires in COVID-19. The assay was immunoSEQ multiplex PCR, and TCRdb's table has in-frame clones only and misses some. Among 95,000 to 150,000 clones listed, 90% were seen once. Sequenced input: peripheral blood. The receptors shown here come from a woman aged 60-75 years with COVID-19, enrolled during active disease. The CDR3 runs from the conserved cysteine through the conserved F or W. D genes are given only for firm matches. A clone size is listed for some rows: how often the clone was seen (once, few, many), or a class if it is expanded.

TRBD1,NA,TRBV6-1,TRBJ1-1,TGTGCCAGCAGTGAATCCGGGACAGGGCGCGCTTTCTTT,CASSESGTGRAFF
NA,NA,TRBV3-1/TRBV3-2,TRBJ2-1,TGTGCCAGCAGCCAAGATCCTAGCGCCTACAATGAGCAGTTCTTC,CASSQDPSAYNEQFF
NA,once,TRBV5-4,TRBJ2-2,TGTGCCAGCAGCGGAGGGGGCGGTCACACCGGGGAGCTGTTTTTT,CASSGGGGHTGELFF
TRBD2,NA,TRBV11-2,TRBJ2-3,TGTGCCAGCAGACTAGCGGTAGCTAGCACAGATACGCAGTATTTT,CASRLAVASTDTQYF
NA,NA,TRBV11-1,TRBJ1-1,TGTGCCAGCAGCTTCGGGGGATTGTTGAACACTGAAGCTTTCTTT,CASSFGGLLNTEAFF
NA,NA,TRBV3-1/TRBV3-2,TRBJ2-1,TGTGCCAGCAGCCAGTTCGACCGACAGAACTTGGAGCAGTTCTTC,CASSQFDRQNLEQFF
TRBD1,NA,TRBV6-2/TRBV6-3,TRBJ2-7,TGTGCCAGCAGCGGACAGGGAACCTACGAGCAGTACTTC,CASSGQGTYEQYF
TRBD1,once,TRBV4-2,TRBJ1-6,TGTGCCAGCAGCCTGACGAAGCTGGGACAGCCGAGCTCCTATAATTCACCCCTCCACTTT,CASSLTKLGQPSSYNSPLHF
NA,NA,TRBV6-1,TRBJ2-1,TGTGCCAGCAGTGAAAATGTGGCCAATGAGCAGTTCTTC,CASSENVANEQFF
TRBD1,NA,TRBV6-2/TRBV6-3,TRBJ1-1,TGTGCCAGCAGTTACCCTGGGACAGGGGCAACTTTCTTT,CASSYPGTGATFF
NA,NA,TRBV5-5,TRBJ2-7,TGTGCCAGCAGCTTTGTCCCCCCGGGGGACTCCTACGAGCAGTACTTC,CASSFVPPGDSYEQYF
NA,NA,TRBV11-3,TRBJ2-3,TGTGCCAGCAGCTTAGAGGTGACGGGAGATACGCAGTATTTT,CASSLEVTGDTQYF
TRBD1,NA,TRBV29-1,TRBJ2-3,TGCAGCGAACAGGGGCCTGGGGCCACAGATACGCAGTATTTT,CSEQGPGATDTQYF
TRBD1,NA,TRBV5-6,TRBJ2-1,TGTGCCAGCAGCCCGACAGGGGTGCATGAGCAGTTCTTC,CASSPTGVHEQFF
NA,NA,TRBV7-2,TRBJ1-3,TGTGCCAGCAGCTTTCGGCGGGAGGGAGACACCATATATTTT,CASSFRREGDTIYF
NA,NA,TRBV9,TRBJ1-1,TGTGCCAGCAGCGTAGGTCCGGGGAACACTGAAGCTTTCTTT,CASSVGPGNTEAFF
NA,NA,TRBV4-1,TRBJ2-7,TGCGCCAGCAGCCGTATGCCGGGACACTTTTCCTACGAGCAGTACTTC,CASSRMPGHFSYEQYF
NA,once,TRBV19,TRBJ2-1,TGTGCCAGTGATCGGGGGAGCTCCTACAATGAGCAGTTCTTC,CASDRGSSYNEQFF
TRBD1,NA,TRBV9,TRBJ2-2,TGTGCCAGCAGCGGGGGACAGGACGCGAACACCGGGGAGCTGTTTTTT,CASSGGQDANTGELFF
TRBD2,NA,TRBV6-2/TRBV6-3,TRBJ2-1,TGTGCCAGCAGTGGACCGGGACTACTGTTGGAGCAGTTCTTC,CASSGPGLLLEQFF
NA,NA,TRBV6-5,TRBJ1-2,TGTGCCAGCAGTCTGGAGAGAAACTATGGCTACACCTTC,CASSLERNYGYTF
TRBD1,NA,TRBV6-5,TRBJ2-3,TGTGCCAGCACCCCGACAGGGTTCAATACGCAGTATTTT,CASTPTGFNTQYF